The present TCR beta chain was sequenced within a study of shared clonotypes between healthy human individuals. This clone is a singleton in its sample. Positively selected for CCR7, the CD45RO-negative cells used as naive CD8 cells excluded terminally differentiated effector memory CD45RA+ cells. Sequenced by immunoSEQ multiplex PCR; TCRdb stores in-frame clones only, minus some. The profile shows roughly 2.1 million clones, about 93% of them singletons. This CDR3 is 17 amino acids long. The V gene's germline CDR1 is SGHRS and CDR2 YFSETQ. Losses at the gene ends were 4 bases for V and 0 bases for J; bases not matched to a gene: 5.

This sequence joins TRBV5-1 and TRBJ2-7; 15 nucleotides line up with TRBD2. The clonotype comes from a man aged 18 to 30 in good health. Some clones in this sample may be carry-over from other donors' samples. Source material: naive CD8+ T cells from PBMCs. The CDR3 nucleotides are TGCGCCAGCAGCGGGACTAGCGGGAGGACAATCTCCTACGAGCAGTACTTC. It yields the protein CASSGTSGRTISYEQYF.